The 20 T cell receptor beta chains presented below share a single source sample, sequenced in a study of post-analysis software for immune sequencing data. Unique molecular identifiers were carried by the TCR beta cDNA libraries. MiXCR, applied by TCRdb to the PCR reads, yields one record per CDR3 protein. The table lists more than 500,000 distinct CDR3 sequences, under 40% of them singletons, with around 6.1% in the top ten. Their recognized antigens are unknown. Study results and limitations: Patients showed TRBV5-6, TRBV5-1 and TRBV20-1 among several TRBV segments more frequent than in controls.

Sequenced sample: blood. These receptors originate from a girl younger than 18 with multiple sclerosis.

The chain has TRBV11-2 and TRBJ2-7; 8 bases are a match to TRBD1. V lost 0 bases, J lost 3 bases, and 7 bases stayed unmatched. This CDR3 contains 16 residues. CDR1 is SGHAT, CDR2 FQNNGV, per germline. DNA for the CDR3: TGTGCCAGCAGCTTAGATGTCAGGGGGCAATACTACGAGCAGTACTTC. Protein product: CASSLDVRGQYYEQYF.

The table lists this clonotype with a few counts. The gene calls are TRBV20-1 and TRBJ2-5; D may be TRBD2 (6 bases). The germline CDR1 and CDR2 sequences are DFQATT and SNEGSKA (reference sequence). With 3 bases removed from V and 1 base from J, the gap between germline ends came to 12 bases. The CDR3 has 14 amino acids. Here the CDR3 DNA reads TGCAGTGCTAGGAGGGGAGGTAGCCAAGAGACCCAGTACTTC. It specifies CSARRGGSQETQYF.

This clonotype was observed a handful of times. The chain recombines TRBV7-3 with TRBJ2-4; TRBD1 agrees at 8 bases. V lost 2 bases, J lost 7 bases, and 1 base stayed unmatched. This CDR3 region has 13 residues. Germline V gives CDR1 SGHTA, CDR2 FQGTGA. The CDR3 DNA is TGTGCCAGCAGCTTACAGGGGGCTAACATTCAGTACTTC. It yields the protein CASSLQGANIQYF.

In this sample, this clonotype turned up a few times. This chain connects TRBV25-1 to TRBJ2-5; D uncertain. Trimming stripped 1 base from V and 3 bases from J, with 12 bases between. There are 15 residues in the CDR3. Germline CDR1 reads MGHDK; CDR2 reads SYGVNS. Written as DNA, the CDR3 is TGTGCCAGCAGTGAATTTTACCCAGGAGAAGAGACCCAGTACTTC. Translating it yields CASSEFYPGEETQYF.

This clonotype was recorded a few times. V gene TRBV4-1 combines with J gene TRBJ2-4; 10 bases agree with TRBD1. The CDR3 length is 16 residues. Germline V gene sequence: CDR1 MGHRA, CDR2 YSYEKL. The ends lost 3 bases at V and 1 base at J; junction bases unmatched: 3. CDR3 sequence (DNA): TGCGCCAGCAGCCACGGGACAGGGGAGGCCAAAAACATTCAGTACTTC. Protein product: CASSHGTGEAKNIQYF.

V usage is TRBV6-2 or TRBV6-3 and J usage is TRBJ2-6; D is unclear. The CDR3 length is 15 residues. Per germline, CDR1 MNHEY and CDR2 SVGEGT. Trimming pared 6 bases from V and 0 bases from J, leaving 9 bases between. The CDR3 DNA sequence: TGTGCCAGCAGCTCGTTGGCCTCTGGGGCCAACGTCCTGACTTTC. Translated, it gives CASSSLASGANVLTF.

There are a few counts of this clonotype. J is TRBJ1-1 and V is TRBV11-3; D might be TRBD1 (5 bases). V shed 0 bases and J shed 1 base, with 9 bases lying between them. Germline V gives CDR1 SGHNT, CDR2 YENEEA. The CDR3 is 15 residues long. The CDR3 DNA reads TGTGCCAGCAGCTTAGATCCGGGGCAGAACACTGAAGCTTTCTTT. This gives the protein CASSLDPGQNTEAFF.

The chain is built from TRBV10-2 and TRBJ2-5, with D possibly TRBD2 on 6 matching bases. V lost 6 bases to trimming and J lost 1 base, with 12 bases between them. This CDR3 comprises 14 residues. Germline V gene lookup returns CDR1 WSHSY and CDR2 SAAADI. This CDR3 reads CASSDMEGQETQYF. The CDR3 DNA sequence: TGCGCCAGCAGCGATATGGAGGGCCAAGAGACCCAGTACTTC.

This clonotype was recorded a few times. The chain combines TRBV10-3 with TRBJ1-5, with TRBD1 identical over 10 bases. The CDR3 is 15 residues long. Germline assignment: CDR1 ENHRY and CDR2 SYGVKD. V dropped 3 bases and J dropped 5; count of bases not matched to a gene: 4. The CDR3 loop reads CAISEGTGEDQPQHF. The CDR3 nucleotides read TGTGCCATCAGTGAAGGGACAGGGGAAGATCAGCCCCAGCATTTT.

This clonotype was detected only a few times. The rearrangement uses TRBV12-3 or TRBV12-4 and TRBJ2-7; D is possibly TRBD1 (5 bases). The V end lost 3 bases, the J end lost 1 base, and 13 bases lay between the germline ends. CDR3 length: 15 residues. CDR3 sequence reads: CASSLSQGKSYEQYF. DNA for the CDR3: TGTGCCAGCAGTTTGTCGCAGGGTAAATCCTACGAGCAGTACTTC.

This clonotype came up a few times. The V gene is TRBV24-1, the J gene TRBJ2-3; D is possibly TRBD1 (5 bases). Germline CDR1 and CDR2: KGHDR and SFDVKD. The CDR3 extends over 15 amino acids. V lost 1 base and J lost 0, with 7 bases in between. CDR3 sequence reads: CATSDFGHSTDTQYF. The CDR3, as DNA: TGTGCCACCAGTGATTTTGGACACAGCACAGATACGCAGTATTTT.

The chain links TRBV20-1 to TRBJ1-5; D not certain. The CDR3 extends over 12 amino acids. Germline V gene lookup returns CDR1 DFQATT and CDR2 SNEGSKA (reference sequence). V lost 4 bases to trimming and J lost 3 bases, with 7 bases between them. The CDR3 reads CSAKNHNQPQHF. The CDR3 nucleotides read TGCAGTGCTAAGAACCACAATCAGCCCCAGCATTTT.

This clonotype was seen a handful of times. This chain connects TRBV3-1 to TRBJ2-5; 7 nucleotides line up with TRBD1. Per the germline V gene, CDR1 is LGHDT and CDR2 is YNNKEL (reference sequence). V dropped 4 bases and J dropped 2; count of bases not matched to a gene: 10. The CDR3 totals 16 residues. CDR3 region: CASSRRRPGQQETQYF. The CDR3 DNA reads as TGTGCCAGCAGCCGGAGGAGACCGGGACAGCAAGAGACCCAGTACTTC.

In regard to this clonotype: The CDR3 end shows no conserved phenylalanine or tryptophan, and so a read error is likely. V gene TRBV5-1 combines with J gene TRBJ1-2, with 10 positions matching TRBD1. The CDR3 spans 16 residues. Germline assignment: CDR1 SGHRS and CDR2 YFSETQ. J lost 2 bases, V lost 4 bases, and 8 bases had no gene match. In DNA form, the CDR3 reads TGCGCCAGCAGCCTCGACAGGGGGCGCGGCAACTATGGCTACACCTTG. This translates into CASSLDRGRGNYGYTL.

V usage is TRBV4-1 and J usage is TRBJ1-5; a weak D match, TRBD1 (5 bases). Trimming pared 7 bases from V and 2 bases from J, leaving 15 bases between. Germline V CDR1 and CDR2: MGHRA, YSYEKL. The CDR3 consists of 15 residues. The CDR3 DNA is TGCGCCAGCACCCTGGACATCACTCGCAATCAGCCCCAGCATTTT. This translates into CASTLDITRNQPQHF.

V is TRBV9 and J is TRBJ1-1; unclear D gene. Trimming cost V 2 bases and J 7 bases, with 12 bases left between them. The length of the CDR3 is 13 residues. Looked up from germline, CDR1 is SGDLS and CDR2 is YYNGEE. CDR3 sequence: CASSVGSRGEAFF. The CDR3 coding sequence is TGTGCCAGCAGCGTGGGATCGCGGGGTGAAGCTTTCTTT.

This chain joins TRBV6-2 or TRBV6-3 and TRBJ2-7, with D uncertain. Germline V gives CDR1 MNHEY, CDR2 SVGEGT. V was trimmed by 5 bases and J by 3 bases, leaving 11 bases between them. CDR3 length: 13 residues. In nucleotides, the CDR3 is TGTGCCAGCAGTGTACTTGAAGGCTACGAGCAGTACTTC. Protein: CASSVLEGYEQYF.

As regards this clonotype: At one boundary the junction diverges from the germline segment, which might be a read error. This chain uses TRBV12-3 or TRBV12-4 with TRBJ2-3, with D hard to call. CDR3 size: 15 residues. The CDR3 sequence is CASSIDAVRADTQYF. CDR3 nucleotides: TGTGCCAGCAGTATAGACGCGGTAAGAGCAGATACGCAATATTTT.

The rearrangement links TRBV20-1 to TRBJ2-3, with TRBD2 as a possible D gene (7 bases). The germline gives CDR1 DFQATT, CDR2 SNEGSKA (reference sequence). The CDR3 consists of 14 residues. V gave up 4 bases and J gave up 3 bases, with 14 bases separating them. Here the CDR3 reads CSAILGGATDTQYF. CDR3 sequence (DNA): TGCAGTGCTATTTTAGGGGGGGCTACAGATACGCAGTATTTT.

This clonotype was seen ten or more times. The V call is TRBV12-3 or TRBV12-4, the J call TRBJ2-5, with TRBD2 as a possible D gene (7 bases). The V and J ends lost 3 bases and 5 bases respectively, with 13 bases between them. The CDR3 length is 14 residues. CDR3 DNA: TGTGCCAGCAGTTTTGCGGGGGCGGCTGAGACCCAGTACTTC. Translating it yields CASSFAGAAETQYF.